This T cell receptor (beta chain) was observed in a study of T cell responses to AZD1222 COVID-19 vaccine. Points from the study as a whole: Only six people who got AZD1222 tested seropositive at baseline. The donors showed a predominance of white British ancestry and of females, with possible underestimation of clonal diversity.

Turning to this clone: The antigen is unknown.

The CDR3 covers 14 residues. Per the germline V gene, CDR1 is KGHDR and CDR2 is SFDVKD. Deletions cut 3 bases from V and 4 bases from J, with 8 bases between. Libraries were prepared by immunoSEQ multiplex PCR; TCRdb keeps only in-frame clonotypes and omits some of them. Of 200,000 or so clones detected, 85% to 95% appear once; the ten largest clones hold approximately 1%. The TCR was taken from an adult in good health. The chain has TRBV24-1 and TRBJ2-2; D remains unclear. The specimen comprised peripheral blood, sampled on day 0 of MenACWY control vaccination. The CDR3 reads CATSDERRTGELFF. In DNA form, the CDR3 reads TGTGCCACCAGTGATGAGCGTCGCACCGGGGAGCTGTTTTTT.